The 14 T cell receptor beta chains listed next were all sequenced from one sample in a study of blood T cell repertoires in COVID-19. Using immunoSEQ multiplex PCR, the repertoire was profiled, and TCRdb retains in-frame clones only, with some absent. The table records around 67,000 clones, 84% of them present only once. The sample taken for sequencing was peripheral blood. These receptors all stem from a man in his 70s with acute or convalescent COVID-19.

The V call is TRBV6-5, the J call TRBJ1-4, with a weak D call TRBD1 (6 bases). The length of the CDR3 is 14 residues. Germline lookup yields CDR1 MNHEY and CDR2 SVGAGI. The V and J ends lost 6 bases and 4 bases respectively, with 12 bases between them. The CDR3 sequence is CASSRDRSNEKLFF. CDR3 coding DNA: TGTGCCAGCAGCCGCGACAGGAGTAATGAAAAACTGTTTTTT.

The J gene is TRBJ2-2, the V gene TRBV18, with a possible D match to TRBD1 (5 bases). The CDR3 runs 16 residues. Trimming left V 2 bases short and J 0 bases short, with 10 bases between. Per germline, CDR1 KGHSH and CDR2 LQKENI. The CDR3 loop is CASSPRQSSNTGELFF. CDR3 coding DNA: TGTGCCAGCTCACCAAGACAGTCCTCGAACACCGGGGAGCTGTTTTTT. Filled out from reference TRBV18 and TRBJ2-2, the complete variable domain reads NAGVMQNPRHLVRRRGQEARLRCSPMKGHSHVYWYRQLPEEGLKFMVYLQKENIIDESGMPKERFSAEFPKEGPSILRIQQVVRGDSAAYFCASSPRQSSNTGELFFGEGSRLTVL.

The rearrangement links TRBV5-1 to TRBJ2-7; D ambiguous. V shed 7 bases and J shed 0 bases, with 8 bases lying between them. The CDR3 contains 12 residues. Germline V gene data show CDR1 as SGHRS and CDR2 as YFSETQ. CDR3 residues: CASAPSSYEQYF. CDR3 nucleotides: TGCGCCAGCGCCCCCAGCTCCTACGAGCAGTACTTC.

The chain carries TRBV13 and TRBJ2-3, with 11 bases lining up with TRBD2. The CDR3 has 19 amino acids. Germline CDR1 PRHDT, CDR2 FYEKMQ (reference sequence). V lost 5 bases, J lost 4 bases, and 17 bases stayed unmatched. CDR3 region: CASSTPRASGGPGPDTQYF. CDR3 nucleotide sequence: TGTGCCAGCAGCACCCCCAGGGCTAGCGGGGGGCCCGGCCCAGATACGCAGTATTTT.

V usage is TRBV7-3 and J usage is TRBJ2-1; 14 bases line up with TRBD2. After removal of 4 bases from V and 9 bases from J, the junction contained 2 bases not matched to a gene. This CDR3 has 14 residues. CDR1 is SGHTA and CDR2 is FQGTGA in the germline V gene. The CDR3 is CASSSGLAGVEQFF. The DNA for the CDR3 is TGTGCCAGCAGCTCGGGACTAGCGGGAGTTGAGCAGTTCTTC.

The chain recombines TRBV7-2 with TRBJ2-1, with 7 bases matching TRBD2. The V gene end was trimmed by 6 bases and the J gene end by 1 base; junction bases not matched to a gene: 6. The germline CDR1 and CDR2 sequences are SGHTA and FQGNSA. This CDR3 spans 15 amino acids. The CDR3 spells CASRRGLGSYNEQFF. The DNA for the CDR3 is TGTGCCAGCAGACGCGGACTAGGTTCCTACAATGAGCAGTTCTTC.

The chain links TRBV10-3 to TRBJ1-2; 12 bases match TRBD1. J was trimmed by 1 base and V by 10 bases; bases with no gene match: 13. This CDR3 comprises 17 residues. From germline, CDR1 is ENHRY and CDR2 SYGVKD. The CDR3 nucleotides are TGTGCCACTCCAACGGGACAGGGGGCTCCCGGTAACTATGGCTACACCTTC. Encoded protein: CATPTGQGAPGNYGYTF.

This rearrangement joins TRBV14 to TRBJ2-7, with 8 bases aligning to TRBD1. Germline CDR1 and CDR2: SGHDN and FVKESK. The CDR3 totals 15 residues. Trimming cost V 2 bases and J 6 bases; bases outside gene matches: 9. The CDR3 region is CASSQRTGMVSEQYF. CDR3 in DNA: TGTGCCAGCAGCCAAAGGACAGGGATGGTATCCGAGCAGTACTTC.

This chain's CDR3 is CASSQGNSEQYF. In DNA form, the CDR3 reads TGTGCCAGCAGTCAGGGGAATTCCGAGCAGTACTTC. The V call is TRBV11-2, the J call TRBJ2-7; a weak D match, TRBD1 (6 bases). CDR3 size: 12 residues. Trimming removed 6 bases from V and 6 bases from J, with 12 bases in between. The germline V gene encodes CDR1 SGHAT and CDR2 FQNNGV.

The CDR3 spells CSASRSLGREQYF. The CDR3 nucleotides are TGCAGTGCTAGTCGGAGCCTCGGGAGGGAGCAGTACTTC. The chain carries TRBV20-1 and TRBJ2-7; 7 bases agree with TRBD2. CDR3 length: 13 residues. Germline V gives CDR1 DFQATT, CDR2 SNEGSKA (reference sequence). V shed 3 bases, J shed 7 bases, and the junction held 9 bases outside the gene matches.

CDR3 in amino acids: CASSQEAFRLAGGNEQFF. DNA of the CDR3: TGTGCCAGCAGCCAAGAGGCATTTCGGCTAGCGGGAGGAAATGAGCAGTTCTTC. The J gene is TRBJ2-1, the V gene TRBV14; 11 nucleotides agree with TRBD2. From germline, CDR1 is SGHDN and CDR2 FVKESK. V lost 0 bases to trimming and J lost 7 bases; unmatched junction nucleotides: 11. CDR3 length equals 18 residues.

This chain joins TRBV7-2 and TRBJ1-6; D remains unclear. V lost 3 bases, J lost 7 bases, and 13 bases lay in between. The CDR3 sequence is 15 residues long. Per germline, CDR1 SGHTA and CDR2 FQGNSA. The CDR3 coding sequence is TGTGCCAGCAGCTTTAACCCTAGCAAGAATTCACCCCTCCACTTT. Its protein is CASSFNPSKNSPLHF.

V usage is TRBV6-2 or TRBV6-3 and J usage is TRBJ2-2, with D perhaps matching TRBD1 (5 bases). Germline assignment: CDR1 MNHEY and CDR2 SVGEGT. The CDR3 loop spans 16 amino acids. Trimming removed 5 bases from V and 0 bases from J, with 13 bases in between. CDR3 amino acids: CASSLWGRSNTGELFF. CDR3 nucleotides: TGTGCCAGCAGTCTTTGGGGCCGCTCGAACACCGGGGAGCTGTTTTTT.

In its sample, this clone was seen once. The V call is TRBV19, the J call TRBJ1-2; D gene unclear. This CDR3 contains 15 residues. V lost 3 bases, J lost 4 bases, and 15 bases lay in between. Germline loops: CDR1 LNHDA, CDR2 SQIVND (reference sequence). The CDR3, as DNA: TGTGCCAGTAGTATCCAGCCGGATGGGCGCTATGGCTACACCTTC. As protein: CASSIQPDGRYGYTF.